Below are 19 T cell receptor beta chains sequenced from a single sample in a study of blood T cell repertoires in COVID-19. TCRdb keeps only in-frame clones here, not all; method: immunoSEQ multiplex PCR. In the table there are about 240,000 clones, 84% of which are singletons. Sequences were obtained from peripheral blood. The receptors shown here come from a man aged 45-60 years with acute or convalescent COVID-19.

This clone appeared a few times. The chain uses TRBV2 and TRBJ1-1; no clear D. Germline CDR1 and CDR2: SNHLY and FYNNEI. This CDR3 spans 12 amino acids. V was cut by 4 bases and J by 3 bases, with 6 bases left in between. As DNA, the CDR3 is TGTGCCAGCAGTGCGGGGTACACTGAAGCTTTCTTT. This encodes CASSAGYTEAFF.

This clone has more than one count but fewer than ten. The chain is built from TRBV7-2 and TRBJ2-7; D may be TRBD2 (5 bases). V lost 1 base, J lost 2 bases, and 12 bases lay in between. Germline V gene sequence: CDR1 SGHTA, CDR2 FQGNSA. The CDR3 is 15 residues long. The CDR3 DNA is TGTGCCAGCAGCTTAGTGGCGGGTCCCACCTACGAGCAGTACTTC. Its translation is CASSLVAGPTYEQYF.

The chain is built from TRBV6-1 and TRBJ2-7, with unresolved D. V lost 3 bases to trimming and J lost 3 bases, with 9 bases between them. Germline-derived CDR1 and CDR2 are MNHNS and SASEGT. This CDR3 contains 13 residues. The CDR3 spells CASSETYIYEQYF. CDR3 sequence (DNA): TGTGCCAGCAGTGAGACTTATATCTACGAGCAGTACTTC.

The chain recombines TRBV7-6 with TRBJ2-7, with TRBD2 matching over 9 bases. Germline values: CDR1 SGHVS, CDR2 FNYEAQ. The CDR3 extends over 15 amino acids. The ends lost 3 bases at V and 2 bases at J; junction bases unmatched: 5. The CDR3 region is CASSLGASGTYEQYF. In DNA, the CDR3 is TGTGCCAGCAGCTTGGGTGCTAGCGGGACCTACGAGCAGTACTTC.

The rearrangement links TRBV6-5 to TRBJ1-3, with no clear D. Germline lookup yields CDR1 MNHEY and CDR2 SVGAGI. This CDR3 is built from 16 residues. The germline V and J ends were trimmed by 0 bases and 6 bases, with 15 bases remaining between them. CDR3 region: CASSYSVAGGENTIYF. For the CDR3, the DNA is TGTGCCAGCAGTTACTCGGTGGCAGGTGGTGAAAACACCATATATTTT.

The CDR3: CASSQEITGAGQPQHF. Here the CDR3 DNA reads TGCGCCAGCAGCCAAGAGATCACAGGGGCAGGGCAGCCCCAGCATTTT. The rearrangement links TRBV4-1 to TRBJ1-5; 7 positions match TRBD1. From germline, CDR1 is MGHRA and CDR2 YSYEKL. The CDR3 runs 16 residues. With 0 bases clipped from V and 7 bases from J, the junction kept 9 bases outside the gene matches.

The chain uses TRBV6-5 and TRBJ1-5; D might be TRBD1 (6 bases). Germline loops: CDR1 MNHEY, CDR2 SVGAGI. CDR3 length: 14 residues. The V end was cut by 2 bases, the J end by 7 bases, with 12 bases between. The CDR3 DNA reads TGTGCCAGCAGTTACGGAACAGGGCGGCAGCCCCAGCATTTT. It encodes CASSYGTGRQPQHF.

This clone was picked up one time. This chain links TRBV28 with TRBJ1-1; 7 positions match TRBD1. V lost 3 bases to trimming and J lost 10 bases; unmatched junction nucleotides: 11. The CDR3 runs to 14 residues. Looked up from germline, CDR1 is MDHEN and CDR2 is SYDVKM. The CDR3 protein is CASSLAGTELGAFF. CDR3 DNA sequence: TGTGCCAGCAGTTTGGCCGGGACAGAATTGGGAGCTTTCTTT.

This chain uses TRBV24-1 with TRBJ2-2; 9 bases fit TRBD2. The ends lost 5 bases at V and 7 bases at J; junction bases unmatched: 7. The CDR3 extends over 15 amino acids. The germline V gene has CDR1 KGHDR and CDR2 SFDVKD. The CDR3 loop is CATSGKTSGHGELFF. CDR3 nucleotide sequence: TGTGCCACCAGTGGCAAGACTAGCGGTCACGGGGAGCTGTTTTTT.

The rearrangement uses TRBV28 and TRBJ1-6, with D possibly TRBD1 on 5 matching bases. V lost 3 bases and J lost 7, with 10 bases in between. Germline V lookup: CDR1 MDHEN, CDR2 SYDVKM. The CDR3 contains 14 residues. This CDR3 is CASSFGGNNSPLHF. The CDR3 DNA is TGTGCCAGCAGTTTCGGGGGTAACAATTCACCCCTCCACTTT.

The chain is built from TRBV28 and TRBJ1-4; possibly TRBD1 for D (6 bases). Germline loops: CDR1 MDHEN, CDR2 SYDVKM. Trimming cost V 7 bases and J 6 bases, with 18 bases left between them. The CDR3 is 15 residues long. The CDR3, as DNA: TGTGCCAGCAACATACACGGACAGAAGGATGAAAAACTGTTTTTT. Protein product: CASNIHGQKDEKLFF.

This chain uses TRBV12-5 with TRBJ2-7; a possible D gene is TRBD1 (6 bases). The CDR3 contains 12 residues. CDR1 and CDR2 (germline): LGHNT, FRNRAP. The V gene lost 8 bases and the J gene lost 5 bases, with 13 bases spanning the gap. CDR3 coding DNA: TGTGCTAGTAGGGGGTCTAGTAACGAGCAGTACTTC. Amino acid sequence: CASRGSSNEQYF.

V and J are TRBV18 and TRBJ2-3; 8 bases align to TRBD2. V lost 3 bases, J lost 5 bases, and 1 base stayed unmatched. Per the germline V gene, CDR1 is KGHSH and CDR2 is LQKENI. The CDR3 extends over 13 amino acids. The CDR3 sequence: CASSPGLGDTQYF. CDR3 sequence (DNA): TGTGCCAGCTCACCGGGACTAGGAGATACGCAGTATTTT.

The chain has TRBV29-1 and TRBJ2-3, with 8 bases matching TRBD2. Germline loops: CDR1 SQVTM, CDR2 ANQGSEA. V gave up 6 bases and J gave up 8 bases; unmatched junction bases: 13. This CDR3 has 14 amino acids. Here the CDR3 DNA reads TGCAGCGTAGGCGGGACTAGAGGTCCCGTTACGCAGTATTTT. Protein: CSVGGTRGPVTQYF.

This chain links TRBV7-9 with TRBJ2-1; D remains ambiguous. V lost 3 bases, J lost 12 bases, and 15 bases lay in between. This CDR3 is built from 13 residues. Germline CDR1 and CDR2: SEHNR and FQNEAQ (reference sequence). The CDR3 region has the DNA TGTGCCAGCAGCTTCCTTTTCGACACGGCGCAGTTCTTC. Translating it yields CASSFLFDTAQFF.

The chain couples TRBV7-2 to TRBJ2-1; 8 bases match TRBD1. CDR1 is SGHTA and CDR2 is FQGNSA in the germline V gene. J gave up 5 bases and V 5 bases, and 14 bases lay outside the gene matches. CDR3 size: 17 residues. The CDR3 sequence: CASSHIAGTGLDNEQFF. The CDR3 DNA follows: TGTGCCAGCAGCCACATCGCCGGGACAGGTTTGGACAATGAGCAGTTCTTC. The full variable domain, completed using reference TRBV7-2 and TRBJ2-1, is GAGVSQSPSNKVTEKGKDVELRCDPISGHTALYWYRQSLGQGLEFLIYFQGNSAPDKSGLPSDRFSAERTGGSVSTLTIQRTQQEDSAVYLCASSHIAGTGLDNEQFFGPGTRLTVL.

This rearrangement joins TRBV19 to TRBJ1-2; D not resolved. CDR3 size: 13 residues. V was cut by 3 bases and J by 8 bases, with 13 bases left in between. Germline V lookup: CDR1 LNHDA, CDR2 SQIVND (reference sequence). DNA for the CDR3: TGTGCCAGTAGTATTAACGGGGTAGGAGGCTACACCTTC. Its protein is CASSINGVGGYTF.

V usage is TRBV7-9 and J usage is TRBJ1-1; 7 bases are shared with TRBD1. Losses at the gene ends were 4 bases for V and 0 bases for J; bases not matched to a gene: 5. The CDR3 has 15 residues. The germline gives CDR1 SEHNR, CDR2 FQNEAQ (reference sequence). Written as DNA, the CDR3 is TGTGCCAGCAGCTCACAGGGACAGTTGAACACTGAAGCTTTCTTT. Translated, it gives CASSSQGQLNTEAFF.

The chain recombines TRBV28 with TRBJ2-3; 8 nucleotides match TRBD2. This CDR3 has 16 amino acids. V lost 6 bases and J lost 0; bases outside the gene matches: 8. CDR1 is MDHEN and CDR2 is SYDVKM in the germline V gene. The CDR3 protein is CASRAPGGMSTDTQYF. CDR3 DNA: TGTGCCAGCAGGGCACCGGGGGGGATGAGCACAGATACGCAGTATTTT.